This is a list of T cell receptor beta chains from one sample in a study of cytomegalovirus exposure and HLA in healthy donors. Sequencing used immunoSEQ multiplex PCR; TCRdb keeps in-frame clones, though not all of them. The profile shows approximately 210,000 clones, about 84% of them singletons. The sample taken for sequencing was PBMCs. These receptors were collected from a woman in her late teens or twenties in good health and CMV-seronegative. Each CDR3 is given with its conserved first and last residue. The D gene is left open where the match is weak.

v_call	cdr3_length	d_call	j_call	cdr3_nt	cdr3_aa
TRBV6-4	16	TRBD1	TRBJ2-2	TGTGCCAGCAGTGACTCCGGGACAGGGCTTCCCGGGGAGCTGTTTTTT	CASSDSGTGLPGELFF
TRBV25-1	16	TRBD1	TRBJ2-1	TGTGCCAGCACCTTGGGACAGGGTCTCTCCTACAATGAGCAGTTCTTC	CASTLGQGLSYNEQFF
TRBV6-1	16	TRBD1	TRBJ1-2	TGTGCCAGCAGTGAAAGTTATGGGGACAGCGTCTATGGCTACACCTTC	CASSESYGDSVYGYTF
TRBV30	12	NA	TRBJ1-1	TGTGCCTGGAAACAGGAGGGGACTGAAGCTTTCTTT	CAWKQEGTEAFF
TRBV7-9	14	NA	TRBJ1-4	TGTGCCTCCGGGGTGGGGGCTTCGATCGAAAAACTGTTTTTT	CASGVGASIEKLFF
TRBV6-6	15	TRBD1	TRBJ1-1	TGTGCCAGCAGCCCTTCCCGGGACAGGGGCACTGAAGCTTTCTTT	CASSPSRDRGTEAFF
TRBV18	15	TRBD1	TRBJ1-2	TGTGCCAGCTCACCGGCACAGGGGGCTTACTATGGCTACACCTTC	CASSPAQGAYYGYTF
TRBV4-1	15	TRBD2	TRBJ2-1	TGCGCCAGCAGCCCACTAGCGAGCAATTACAATGAGCAGTTCTTC	CASSPLASNYNEQFF
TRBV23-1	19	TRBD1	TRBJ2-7	TGCGCCAGCAGTCAATCGTTGGGTTGCTTAGGGGGCCCCTCCTACGAGCAGTACTTC	CASSQSLGCLGGPSYEQYF
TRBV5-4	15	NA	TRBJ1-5	TGTGCCAGCAGCTTGGGTGCAGATATTAATCAGCCCCAGCATTTT	CASSLGADINQPQHF
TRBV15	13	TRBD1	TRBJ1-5	TGTGCCACCACCCTAGACAGGGAACAGCCCCAGCATTTT	CATTLDREQPQHF
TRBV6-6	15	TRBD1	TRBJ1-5	TGTGCCACCAGCCCAGGGGGACCCAGCAATCAGCCCCAGCATTTT	CATSPGGPSNQPQHF